Following are 12 T cell receptor beta chains from one sample sequenced in a study of identical twins. MiXCR, run by TCRdb on the 5' RACE reads, gives a single entry per CDR3 protein. The sample carries 550,000 to 800,000 distinct CDR3 sequences, roughly 7.1% recorded once. These sequences were also reported in another study, on yellow fever vaccine responses in identical twins.

Sequences were obtained from PBMCs. The source of these receptors is a woman aged 18 to 35 in good health.

This rearrangement joins TRBV6-1 to TRBJ2-1, with 13 bases identical to TRBD2. The J segment lost 6 bases and the V segment lost 5 bases, leaving 7 bases of the junction unmatched. CDR3 length: 16 residues. Germline V gives CDR1 MNHNS, CDR2 SASEGT. The CDR3 DNA reads TGTGCCAGCAGTATAGCCGGGACTAGCGGGACCAATGAGCAGTTCTTC. Its protein product is CASSIAGTSGTNEQFF.

This clonotype was counted between two and nine times. As DNA, the CDR3 is TGTGCCAGCAGCCCCGAAGGCAGGACCGCATCTGGGGCCAACGTCCTGACTTTC. It specifies CASSPEGRTASGANVLTF. This chain connects TRBV3-1 to TRBJ2-6; the D is unclear. The CDR3 is made up of 18 amino acids. The germline V gene has CDR1 LGHDT and CDR2 YNNKEL (reference sequence). V lost 4 bases and J lost 1, with 17 bases in between.

Ten or more counts support this clonotype. The rearrangement joins TRBV29-1 to TRBJ2-1, with 15 bases fitting TRBD2. This CDR3 spans 15 amino acids. The germline CDR1 and CDR2 sequences are SQVTM and ANQGSEA. The V and J ends lost 6 bases and 10 bases, in that order; junction bases with no gene match: 10. CDR3 DNA: TGCAGCGTCGGCGGACTAGCGGGAGGGCCTGGAGAGCAGTTCTTC. As protein: CSVGGLAGGPGEQFF.

This clonotype was picked up many times. This chain joins TRBV5-1 and TRBJ2-6; D unclear. The CDR3 contains 14 residues. The V and J ends lost 2 bases and 4 bases respectively, with 7 bases between them. Per the germline V gene, CDR1 is SGHRS and CDR2 is YFSETQ. CDR3 region: CASSLTAGANVLTF. The CDR3 nucleotides are TGCGCCAGCAGCTTAACGGCAGGGGCCAACGTCCTGACTTTC.

V usage is TRBV9 and J usage is TRBJ2-1; tentatively, D is TRBD1 or TRBD2 (6 bases each). Germline V gene sequence: CDR1 SGDLS, CDR2 YYNGEE. This CDR3 is 14 amino acids long. Trimming removed 0 bases at V and 9 bases at J, with 13 bases between. CDR3 sequence (DNA): TGTGCCAGCAGCGTAGTTGAGGGGGGTTCTGAGCAGTTCTTC. As protein: CASSVVEGGSEQFF.

The rearrangement uses TRBV29-1 and TRBJ2-6; maybe TRBD1 (6 bases). In germline, CDR1 is SQVTM, CDR2 ANQGSEA. V was shortened by 7 bases and J by 1 base, with 14 bases between the two germline ends. The CDR3 has 15 residues. CDR3 sequence (DNA): TGCAGCGCCAACCTACAGGGATCTGGGGCCAACGTCCTGACTTTC. This encodes CSANLQGSGANVLTF.

This clonotype was counted many times. V is TRBV29-1 and J is TRBJ2-4, with D uncertain. V shed 5 bases and J shed 0 bases, with 11 bases lying between them. Germline CDR1 is SQVTM and CDR2 is ANQGSEA. The CDR3 consists of 14 residues. The CDR3 here is CSVLGSEAKNIQYF. The CDR3, as DNA: TGCAGCGTTTTGGGCAGCGAAGCCAAAAACATTCAGTACTTC.

This clonotype has just a few counts. J is TRBJ1-5 and V is TRBV5-1; perhaps TRBD1 as D (6 bases). Germline V CDR1 and CDR2: SGHRS, YFSETQ. The CDR3 has 15 residues. Trimming cost V 0 bases and J 3 bases, with 10 bases left between them. CDR3 residues: CASSLDGQYNQPQHF. The CDR3 DNA reads as TGCGCCAGCAGCTTGGACGGACAGTACAATCAGCCCCAGCATTTT. Full variable domain (remainder filled in from reference TRBV5-1 and TRBJ1-5): KAGVTQTPRYLIKTRGQQVTLSCSPISGHRSVSWYQQTPGQGLQFLFEYFSETQRNKGNFPGRFSGRQFSNSRSEMNVSTLELGDSALYLCASSLDGQYNQPQHFGDGTRLSIL.

The chain has TRBV9 and TRBJ2-2, with TRBD2 as a possible D gene (5 bases). Germline CDR1 SGDLS, CDR2 YYNGEE. The CDR3 has 16 amino acids. V lost 0 bases and J lost 1, with 10 bases in between. The CDR3 loop reads CASSVGSGKNTGELFF. For the CDR3, the DNA is TGTGCCAGCAGCGTAGGGTCGGGAAAGAACACCGGGGAGCTGTTTTTT.

This clonotype occurred many times. The chain carries TRBV12-3 or TRBV12-4 and TRBJ2-1; TRBD2 agrees at 10 bases. J was trimmed by 5 bases and V by 3 bases; bases with no gene match: 4. CDR3 length: 15 amino acids. CDR3 region: CASSFGSGGHNEQFF. In nucleotides, the CDR3 is TGTGCCAGCAGTTTTGGTAGCGGGGGGCACAATGAGCAGTTCTTC.

In its sample, this clonotype was seen many times. The rearrangement joins TRBV25-1 to TRBJ2-3, with 7 bases identical to TRBD1. This CDR3 region has 14 residues. Germline loops: CDR1 MGHDK, CDR2 SYGVNS. V gave up 6 bases and J gave up 3 bases; unmatched junction bases: 6. CDR3 sequence reads: CASSGAGGTDTQYF. For the CDR3, the DNA is TGTGCCAGCAGCGGGGCAGGGGGAACAGATACGCAGTATTTT.

This clonotype was found a few times. V gene TRBV18 combines with J gene TRBJ2-1, with 9 bases that match TRBD2. The V segment lost 4 bases and the J segment 9 bases; nucleotides outside the gene matches: 10. Germline values: CDR1 KGHSH, CDR2 LQKENI. This CDR3 is built from 15 residues. CDR3 loop: CASSHGTSLASEQFF. Written as DNA, the CDR3 is TGTGCCAGCTCACATGGGACTAGCTTGGCGAGTGAGCAGTTCTTC.